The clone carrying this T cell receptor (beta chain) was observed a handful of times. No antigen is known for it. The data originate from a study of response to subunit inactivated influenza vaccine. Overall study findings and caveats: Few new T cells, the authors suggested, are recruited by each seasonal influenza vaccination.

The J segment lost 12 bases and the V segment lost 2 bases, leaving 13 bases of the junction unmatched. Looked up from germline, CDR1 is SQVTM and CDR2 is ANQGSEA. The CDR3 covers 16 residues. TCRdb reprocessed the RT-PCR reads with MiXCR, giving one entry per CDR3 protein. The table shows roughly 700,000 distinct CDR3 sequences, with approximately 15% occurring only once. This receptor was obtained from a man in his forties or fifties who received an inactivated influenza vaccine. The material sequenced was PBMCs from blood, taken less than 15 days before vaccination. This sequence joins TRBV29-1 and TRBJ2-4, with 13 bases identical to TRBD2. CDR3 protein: CSVESLQTLAGGPQYF. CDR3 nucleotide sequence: TGCAGCGTTGAATCCCTACAAACACTAGCGGGGGGGCCTCAGTACTTC.